These 2 T cell receptor beta chains came from one sample sequenced in a study of cytomegalovirus exposure and HLA in healthy donors. The PCR employed 60 Vbeta primers together with 13 Jbeta primers. Data came from immunoSEQ multiplex PCR; TCRdb stores just in-frame clones and leaves some out. The sample holds 120,000 to 150,000 clones, roughly three quarters seen once. The sample consisted of PBMCs. These receptor sequences come from a male donor in good health and CMV-seronegative.

The chain carries TRBV6-1 and TRBJ1-1, with TRBD1 identical over 7 bases. V was clipped by 4 bases and J by 8 bases; unmatched bases: 13. The CDR3 is 15 amino acids. Germline V gene data show CDR1 as MNHNS and CDR2 as SASEGT. The CDR3 nucleotides read TGTGCCAGCAGTGGGGGGAGACAGGGAACGAAGGAAGCTTTCTTT. This translates into CASSGGRQGTKEAFF.

The chain combines TRBV7-2 with TRBJ2-7; 8 bases are shared with TRBD2. The J segment lost 6 bases and the V segment lost 2 bases, leaving 6 bases of the junction unmatched. The germline gives CDR1 SGHTA, CDR2 FQGNSA. CDR3 size: 14 residues. CDR3 region: CASSLSGGRGEQYF. The CDR3 region has the DNA TGTGCCAGCAGCTTAAGCGGGGGACGGGGCGAGCAGTACTTC. Filled out from reference TRBV7-2 and TRBJ2-7, the complete variable domain reads GAGVSQSPSNKVTEKGKDVELRCDPISGHTALYWYRQSLGQGLEFLIYFQGNSAPDKSGLPSDRFSAERTGGSVSTLTIQRTQQEDSAVYLCASSLSGGRGEQYFGPGTRLTVT.